This T cell receptor beta chain was captured by sequencing in a study of cytomegalovirus exposure and HLA in healthy donors. Study summary: Clustering assigned 81% of the roughly 370 genotyped donors to the Caucasian-associated ancestry cluster.

V was trimmed by 6 bases and J by 2 bases, leaving 20 bases between them. From germline, CDR1 is LNHNV and CDR2 YYDKDF (reference sequence). The CDR3 covers 16 residues. Unrecorded immune exposure was likely among donors, who were nominally healthy when sampled. PCR primers comprised 60 Vbeta and 13 Jbeta primers. Method: immunoSEQ multiplex PCR; TCRdb's copy keeps in-frame clones and lacks some. This table has almost 200,000 clones, roughly three quarters appearing once. The chain carries TRBV15 and TRBJ2-7; D might be TRBD1 (6 bases). This receptor was obtained from a male donor in good health and CMV-seropositive. The sample was PBMCs. CDR3 region: CATSPTGDNPPYEQYF. In DNA form, the CDR3 reads TGTGCCACCAGTCCGACAGGAGATAACCCTCCCTACGAGCAGTACTTC. The whole variable domain, remainder taken from reference TRBV15 and TRBJ2-7, is DAMVIQNPRYQVTQFGKPVTLSCSQTLNHNVMYWYQQKSSQAPKLLFHYYDKDFNNEADTPDNFQSRRPNTSFCFLDIRSPGLGDTAMYLCATSPTGDNPPYEQYFGPGTRLTVT.